These T cell receptor beta chains were read from a single sample in a study of cytomegalovirus exposure and HLA in healthy donors. Measured with immunoSEQ multiplex PCR; TCRdb has only the in-frame clones, and not every one. The sample comprises 110,000 to 150,000 clones, roughly four fifths of which are singletons, and around 3.2% rests with the top ten. The sequencing sample was made of PBMCs. The receptor set was obtained from a male donor in good health and CMV-seronegative. The CDR3 runs from the conserved cysteine through the conserved F or W. Where a row states a size, it is once, few, many or the class of an expanded clone; other rows omit it.

j_call v_call clone_size cdr3_aa
TRBJ2-1 TRBV7-2 few CASSLRLAGVYNEQFF
TRBJ2-7 TRBV5-6 once CASSSWGVGTRYYEQYF
TRBJ2-2 TRBV19 NA CASSPGTMSGELFF
TRBJ2-2 TRBV5-1 NA CASSLAIGPNTGELFF
TRBJ1-1 TRBV7-9 NA CASSSLEGTEAFF
TRBJ2-7 TRBV7-6 few CASSPRLGQGSYEQYF
TRBJ1-2 TRBV5-5 once CASSLSEIYGYTF
TRBJ2-2 TRBV27 few CASSRTGRMGGRGAGELFF
TRBJ2-2 TRBV4-2 few CASSQETRGTNTGELFF
TRBJ2-2 TRBV7-2 few CASSLGTETNTGELFF
TRBJ1-5 TRBV2 NA CASSDQGSNQPQHF
TRBJ2-7 TRBV7-2 NA CASSLGLAGGYEQYF
TRBJ2-2 TRBV6-5 NA CASSYSVRGLTGELFF
TRBJ1-1 TRBV27 NA CASSPRQGSEAFF
TRBJ1-2 TRBV7-9 NA CSSSLAQLWYTF
TRBJ2-1 TRBV11-2 NA CASSLAGFNEQFF
TRBJ1-3 TRBV9 NA CASSPQGNTIYF
TRBJ1-2 TRBV4-3 NA CASSQDRGLNYGYTF
TRBJ1-1 TRBV5-5 NA CASSPRTGLNTEAFF
TRBJ1-2 TRBV4-1 once CASSLGNCGYTF
TRBJ1-6 TRBV7-9 NA CASSPGLDNSPLHF
TRBJ1-3 TRBV21-1 NA CARLSSGNTIYF
TRBJ2-1 TRBV27 NA CASTSNRVYNEQFF
TRBJ2-3 TRBV11-3 NA CASSSQSRDRRTDTQYF
TRBJ1-5 TRBV4-1 once CASSREGVGQPQHF
TRBJ2-3 TRBV7-3 NA CASSQGVTGADTQYF
TRBJ1-2 TRBV19 NA CATKGVKSVQGALDYGYTF
TRBJ2-6 TRBV7-8 NA CASSLGGRLAGGANVLTF
TRBJ2-5 TRBV4-1 NA CASSQDQAGPDETRYF
TRBJ1-2 TRBV28 NA CASMDRAYGYTF
TRBJ2-7 TRBV13 NA CASSSPGLAGSEQYF
TRBJ2-3 TRBV19 NA CATRDRAGTDTQYF
TRBJ1-4 TRBV7-2 once CASSRGRQRGDEKLFF
TRBJ1-5 TRBV2 NA CASRDRQGAHQPQHF
TRBJ1-5 TRBV19 NA CASSIGHLYQPQHF
TRBJ1-1 TRBV7-9 NA CASSILPTDSEAFF
TRBJ2-1 TRBV27 NA CASSPGTSGYNEQFF
TRBJ2-1 TRBV6-5 once CASSLAGGMNEQFF
TRBJ2-1 TRBV6-5 NA CASSYSRASGDNEQFF
TRBJ2-2 TRBV7-9 NA CASSPLLGQASPGELFF
TRBJ1-5 TRBV5-4 NA CASSRGGGQPQHF
TRBJ1-1 TRBV27 NA CASRDRLNTEAFF
TRBJ1-4 TRBV6-5 NA CASSPTGEVEKLFF
TRBJ2-7 TRBV10-3 NA CAISPSNYEQYF
TRBJ2-5 TRBV5-5 NA CASSLRSATKETQYF
TRBJ2-1 TRBV5-1 NA CASSLETGSYNEQFF
TRBJ2-2 TRBV7-9 NA CASSQRTGEGTGELFF
TRBJ1-5 TRBV6-6 NA CASRRDSYSNQPQHF
TRBJ1-2 TRBV5-4 NA CASSWGGQITNYGYTF
TRBJ2-5 TRBV7-2 NA CASSSSAGGSQETQYF
TRBJ2-3 TRBV6-5 once CASSYSSGLGTQYF
TRBJ1-2 TRBV4-2 NA CASSPWETANYGYTF
TRBJ2-7 TRBV7-8 NA CASSGSLRGRNPTYLYEQYF
TRBJ2-3 TRBV28 NA CASSVAGAVDTQYF
TRBJ1-1 TRBV6-1 NA CASSEHGRGNTEAFF
TRBJ2-5 TRBV7-2 NA CATGGGREETQYF